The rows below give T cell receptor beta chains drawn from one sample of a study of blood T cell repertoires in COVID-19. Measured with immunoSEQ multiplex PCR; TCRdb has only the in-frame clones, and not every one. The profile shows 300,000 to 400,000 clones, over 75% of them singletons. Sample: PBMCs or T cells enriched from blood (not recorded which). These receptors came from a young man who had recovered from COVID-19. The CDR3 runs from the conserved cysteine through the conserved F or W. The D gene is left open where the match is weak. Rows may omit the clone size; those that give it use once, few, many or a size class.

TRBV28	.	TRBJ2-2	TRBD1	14	TGTGCCAGCAGACTGACAGGGGTCAGCGGGGAGCTGTTTTTT	CASRLTGVSGELFF
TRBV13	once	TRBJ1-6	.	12	TGTGCCAGCAGCCTTGGGAGTTCACCCCTCCACTTT	CASSLGSSPLHF
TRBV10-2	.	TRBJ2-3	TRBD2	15	TGCGCCAGCAGTAGACTAGCCTCCAGCACAGATACGCAGTATTTT	CASSRLASSTDTQYF
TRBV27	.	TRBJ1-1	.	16	TGTGCCAGCAGTCCACAGGCCAGGGGACCGAACACTGAAGCTTTCTTT	CASSPQARGPNTEAFF
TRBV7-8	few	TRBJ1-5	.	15	TGTGCCAGCAGCCGCGACAGCCATAGCAATCAGCCCCAGCATTTT	CASSRDSHSNQPQHF
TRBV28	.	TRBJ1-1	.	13	TGTGCCAGCAGTTTAGGGCAGCACACTGAAGCTTTCTTT	CASSLGQHTEAFF
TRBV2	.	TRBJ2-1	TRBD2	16	TGTGCCAGCAGTGAAACTAGCGGGGGGCCCTACAATGAGCAGTTCTTC	CASSETSGGPYNEQFF
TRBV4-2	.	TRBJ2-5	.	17	TGTGCCAGCAGCCAAGGAGGCCGGAAGGCGACCCAAGAGACCCAGTACTTC	CASSQGGRKATQETQYF
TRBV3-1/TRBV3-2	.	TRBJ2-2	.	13	TGTGCCAGCAGCCCTCCGAGGACCGGGGAGCTGTTTTTT	CASSPPRTGELFF
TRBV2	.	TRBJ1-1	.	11	TGTGCCAGCAGTGTCTCCCCTGAAGCTTTCTTT	CASSVSPEAFF
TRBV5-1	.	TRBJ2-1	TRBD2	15	TGCGCCAGCAGCTTGACTAGCGTCCCCTACAATGAGCAGTTCTTC	CASSLTSVPYNEQFF
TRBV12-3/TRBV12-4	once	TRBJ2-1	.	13	TGTGCCAGCAGATACCGCACTAGGGATGAGCAGTTCTTC	CASRYRTRDEQFF
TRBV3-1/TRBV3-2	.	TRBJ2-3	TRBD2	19	TGTGCCAGCAGCCAAGAGGGGGTAACTAGCGGGGGGCCGTTAGATACGCAGTATTTT	CASSQEGVTSGGPLDTQYF
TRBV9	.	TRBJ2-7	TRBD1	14	TGTGCCAGCAGCCCCGGGACAGGGAAAAACGAGCAGTACTTC	CASSPGTGKNEQYF
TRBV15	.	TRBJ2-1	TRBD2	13	TGTGCCACCGCGGCGGGGGGGCTCAATGAGCAGTTCTTC	CATAAGGLNEQFF
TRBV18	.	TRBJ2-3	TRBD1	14	TGTGCCAGCTCACCCGGACAGGTCGAGGATACGCAGTATTTT	CASSPGQVEDTQYF
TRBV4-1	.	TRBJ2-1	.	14	TGCGCCAGCAGCCAAGATGTGGCCAGGGATGAGCAGTTCTTC	CASSQDVARDEQFF